This T cell receptor (beta chain) derives from a study of vaccination effects on CD4 cells after COVID-19. As for the study in general: Everyone in the study got two shots of either the BNT162b2 or mRNA-1273 vaccine.

ViraFEST assay sequencing came after antigen-specific CD4+ T cells were expanded with viral peptide pools. Following an approximately eleven-day culture, CD4+ T cells were purified. The healthy vaccine recipients, who had no prior SARS-CoV-2 infection, showed negative nucleocapsid antibodies. In culture with about 10 IU/ml IL-2 and roughly 9.7 ug/ml peptides, PBMC were grown at a few million per well. As for this clone: No antigen is known for it.

Study-wide points: Common cold coronaviruses were cross-recognized by only 1 of 255 vaccine-induced clones in healthy vaccinees. In the study, convalescent patients were few, and early post-infection timepoints were absent.

Profiling relied on immunoSEQ multiplex PCR, and the TCRdb table lists in-frame clones only, not all of them. The sample includes more than 40,000 clones, around 68% of them seen just once. This receptor was identified in a human donor who received a COVID-19 vaccine. This specimen was CD4+ T cells from PBMCs cultured with HCoV-OC43 spike peptides, taken before COVID-19 vaccination. Subset meaning: HCoV-OC43 spike overlapping peptide pool stimulation.

The CDR3 bases are TGTGCCAGCAGCTTTAAGGACAGGGGCCTTTTCACCGGGGAGCTGTTTTTT. It is translated as CASSFKDRGLFTGELFF. The J gene is TRBJ2-2, the V gene TRBV7-8; 9 bases map to TRBD1. J gave up 4 bases and V 3 bases, and 9 bases lay outside the gene matches. The CDR3 loop spans 17 amino acids. The germline CDR1 and CDR2 sequences are SGHVS and FQNEAQ.